The entry below describes one TCR beta chain. Its antigen is not identified. Using its own MiXCR run on the reads, TCRdb lists one record per CDR3 protein. The sample records 630,000 or so distinct CDR3 sequences, roughly 24% being singletons. The data are from a study of T cell repertoires in cytomegalovirus infection. Study in general: Matching HLA type, along with CMV infection, was indicated by public TCR beta signatures.

Germline CDR1 reads MGHDK; CDR2 reads SYGVNS. Trimming removed 2 bases at V and 7 bases at J, with 11 bases between. CDR3 size: 13 residues. Study observations and caveats: In two of eight donors, the top clonotype was HLA-C-restricted CMV-specific.

J is TRBJ1-2 and V is TRBV25-1; a possible D gene is TRBD1 (5 bases). What was sequenced was CD8+ T cells from PBMCs. The clonotype was recovered from a human donor in good health (CMV status not recorded). Some clones in this sample may be carry-over from other donors' samples. DNA for the CDR3: TGTGCCAGCAGTGAAGGAGGGGCTGGTGGCTACACCTTC. Residues: CASSEGGAGGYTF.